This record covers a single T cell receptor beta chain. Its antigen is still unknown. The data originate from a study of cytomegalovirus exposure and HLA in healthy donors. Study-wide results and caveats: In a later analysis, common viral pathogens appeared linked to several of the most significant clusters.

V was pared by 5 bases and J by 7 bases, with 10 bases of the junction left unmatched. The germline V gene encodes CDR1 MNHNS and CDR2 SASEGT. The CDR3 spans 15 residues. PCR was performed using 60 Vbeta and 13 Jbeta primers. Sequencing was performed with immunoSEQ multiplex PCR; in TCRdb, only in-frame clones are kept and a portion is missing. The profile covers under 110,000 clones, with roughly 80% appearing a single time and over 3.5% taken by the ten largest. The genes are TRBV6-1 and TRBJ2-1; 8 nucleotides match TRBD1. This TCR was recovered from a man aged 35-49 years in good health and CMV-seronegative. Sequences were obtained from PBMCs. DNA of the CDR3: TGTGCCAGCAGTAGTCCGGGACAGGTGGAGAATGAGCAGTTCTTC. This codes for CASSSPGQVENEQFF.